The next 7 T cell receptor beta chains were all read from a single sample in a study of lymphopenia after photon versus proton radiotherapy. This table comes from immunoSEQ multiplex PCR, and its TCRdb copy is limited to in-frame clones, with some not included. The sample has 20,000 to 25,000 clones, around 84% seen once. Specimen: peripheral blood, collected from a patient treated with photon-based radiotherapy. The receptors shown here come from a man in his fifties or sixties with pancreatic cancer.

The V and J genes are TRBV10-2 and TRBJ2-1; D gene unclear. Germline loops: CDR1 WSHSY, CDR2 SAAADI. The CDR3 is 12 amino acids. Trimming shortened V by 2 bases and J by 4 bases, and 3 bases separated the two germline ends. The CDR3 nucleotides are TGCGCCAGCAGTGAGATATACAATGAGCAGTTCTTC. Its translation is CASSEIYNEQFF.

The chain is built from TRBV18 and TRBJ2-7; 7 bases match TRBD1. Trimming removed 3 bases from V and 2 bases from J; junction bases left unmatched: 10. CDR3 length: 16 amino acids. The germline V gene encodes CDR1 KGHSH and CDR2 LQKENI. The CDR3 DNA follows: TGTGCCAGCTCACCTGCATCGGACAGGATACCCTACGAGCAGTACTTC. Translating it yields CASSPASDRIPYEQYF.

This clone appeared once. The rearrangement joins TRBV6-5 to TRBJ1-6; D remains unclear. Trimming took 4 bases from V and 4 from J, leaving 8 bases between them. Germline V gene sequence: CDR1 MNHEY, CDR2 SVGAGI. The CDR3 runs 14 residues. The chain's CDR3 is CASSFGGYNSPLHF. The DNA of the CDR3 is TGTGCCAGCAGTTTTGGCGGGTATAATTCACCCCTCCACTTT.

As regards this clone: A read error may explain this, as a much larger clone is one base away. The V gene is TRBV25-1, the J gene TRBJ1-3; a weak D match, TRBD1 (5 bases). The CDR3 totals 13 residues. CDR1 is MGHDK, CDR2 SYGVNS, per germline. The CDR3, as DNA: TGTGCCAGCAGTCCTTTGGGGGGAAGCACCATATATTTT. The encoded protein is CASSPLGGSTIYF.

The chain links TRBV7-8 to TRBJ1-1; 7 nucleotides align to TRBD1. Losses at the gene ends were 3 bases for V and 3 bases for J; bases not matched to a gene: 10. Germline loops: CDR1 SGHVS, CDR2 FQNEAQ. The CDR3 totals 16 residues. CDR3 loop: CASSFDTGVFDTEAFF. The CDR3 nucleotides read TGTGCCAGCAGCTTCGACACAGGGGTTTTTGACACTGAAGCTTTCTTT.

This clone is labeled as large (0.1 to 1%). The chain recombines TRBV19 with TRBJ1-4; D not resolved. CDR1 is LNHDA, CDR2 SQIVND, per germline (reference sequence). Between the trimmed V and J ends, which lost 6 bases and 3 bases, there was a span of 14 bases. The CDR3 spans 15 residues. The DNA for the CDR3 is TGTGCCAGTAGAATCGACCCCGCGGCTAATGAAAAACTGTTTTTT. Translated, it gives CASRIDPAANEKLFF.

J is TRBJ1-2 and V is TRBV2, with D perhaps matching TRBD1 (6 bases). CDR1 SNHLY and CDR2 FYNNEI come from the germline V gene. V dropped 5 bases and J dropped 8 bases, with 12 bases sitting between them. This CDR3 has 12 residues. In DNA form, the CDR3 reads TGTGCCAGCAGTTCATCAGGGGAAGGCTACACCTTC. It yields the protein CASSSSGEGYTF.